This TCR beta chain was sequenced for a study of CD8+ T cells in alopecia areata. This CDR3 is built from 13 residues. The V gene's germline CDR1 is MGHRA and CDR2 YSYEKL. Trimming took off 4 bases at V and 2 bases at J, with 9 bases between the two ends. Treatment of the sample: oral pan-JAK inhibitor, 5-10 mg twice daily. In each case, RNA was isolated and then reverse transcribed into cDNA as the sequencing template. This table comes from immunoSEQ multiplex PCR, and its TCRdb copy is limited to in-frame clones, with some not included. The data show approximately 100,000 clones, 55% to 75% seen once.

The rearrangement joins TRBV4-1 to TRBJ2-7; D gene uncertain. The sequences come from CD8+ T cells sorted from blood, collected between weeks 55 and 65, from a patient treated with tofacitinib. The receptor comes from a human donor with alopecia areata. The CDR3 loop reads CASSLSLAYEQYF. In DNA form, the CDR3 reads TGCGCCAGCAGCCTTTCGTTGGCCTACGAGCAGTACTTC.